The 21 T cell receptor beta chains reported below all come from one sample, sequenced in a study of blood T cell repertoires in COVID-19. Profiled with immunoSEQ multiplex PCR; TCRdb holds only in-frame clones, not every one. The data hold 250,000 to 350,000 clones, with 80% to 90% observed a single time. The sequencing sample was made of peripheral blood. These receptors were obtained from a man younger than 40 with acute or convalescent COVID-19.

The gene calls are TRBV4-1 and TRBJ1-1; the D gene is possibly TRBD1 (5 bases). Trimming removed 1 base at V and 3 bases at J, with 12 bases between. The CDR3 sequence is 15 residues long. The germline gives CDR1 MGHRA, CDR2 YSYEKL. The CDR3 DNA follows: TGCGCCAGCAGCCAAGTAGTCATAGGGGACACTGAAGCTTTCTTT. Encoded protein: CASSQVVIGDTEAFF.

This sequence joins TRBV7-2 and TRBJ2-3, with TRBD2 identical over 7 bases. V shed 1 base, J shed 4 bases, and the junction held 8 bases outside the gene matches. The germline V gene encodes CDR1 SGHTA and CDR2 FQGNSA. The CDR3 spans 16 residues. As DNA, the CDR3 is TGTGCCAGCAGCTTAGTTTGGCTAGCGGTTTCAGATACGCAGTATTTT. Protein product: CASSLVWLAVSDTQYF.

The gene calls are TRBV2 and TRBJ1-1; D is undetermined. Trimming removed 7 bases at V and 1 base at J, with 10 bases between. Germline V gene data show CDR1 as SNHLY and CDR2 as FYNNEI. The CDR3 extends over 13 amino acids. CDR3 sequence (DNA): TGTGCCAGCAAGAGCGTGGCGAACACTGAAGCTTTCTTT. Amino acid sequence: CASKSVANTEAFF.

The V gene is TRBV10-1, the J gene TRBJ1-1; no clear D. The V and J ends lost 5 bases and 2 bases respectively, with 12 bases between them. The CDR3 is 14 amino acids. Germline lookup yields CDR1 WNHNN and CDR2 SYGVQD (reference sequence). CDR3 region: CASSIGRGNTEAFF. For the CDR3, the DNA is TGCGCCAGCAGTATCGGAAGAGGCAACACTGAAGCTTTCTTT.

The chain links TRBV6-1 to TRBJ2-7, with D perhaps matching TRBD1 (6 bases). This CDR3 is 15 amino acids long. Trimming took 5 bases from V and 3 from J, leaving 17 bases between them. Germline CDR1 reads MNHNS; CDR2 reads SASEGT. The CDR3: CASSPDSSRGYEQYF. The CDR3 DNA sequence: TGTGCCAGCAGTCCGGACAGCTCCCGAGGCTACGAGCAGTACTTC.

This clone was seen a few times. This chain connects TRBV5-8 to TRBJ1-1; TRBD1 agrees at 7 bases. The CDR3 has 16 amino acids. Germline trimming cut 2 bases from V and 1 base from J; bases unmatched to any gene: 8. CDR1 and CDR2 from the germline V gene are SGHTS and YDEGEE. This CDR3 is CASSFLPGQSNTEAFF. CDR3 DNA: TGTGCCAGCAGCTTTCTTCCGGGACAGTCGAACACTGAAGCTTTCTTT.

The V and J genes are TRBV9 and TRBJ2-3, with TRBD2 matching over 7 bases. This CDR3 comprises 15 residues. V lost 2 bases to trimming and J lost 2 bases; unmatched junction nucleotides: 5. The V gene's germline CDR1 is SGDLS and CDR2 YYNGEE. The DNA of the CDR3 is TGTGCCAGCAGCGTCAGCGGGGAATTCACAGATACGCAGTATTTT. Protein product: CASSVSGEFTDTQYF. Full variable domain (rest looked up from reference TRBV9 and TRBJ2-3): DSGVTQTPKHLITATGQRVTLRCSPRSGDLSVYWYQQSLDQGLQFLIQYYNGEERAKGNILERFSAQQFPDLHSELNLSSLELGDSALYFCASSVSGEFTDTQYFGPGTRLTVL.

CDR3: CASSFHHGQTEQFF. CDR3 in DNA: TGTGCCAGCAGTTTCCACCACGGACAAACCGAGCAGTTCTTC. The gene calls are TRBV2 and TRBJ2-1, with a tentative D call TRBD1 (5 bases). The CDR3 is 14 residues long. Germline CDR1 SNHLY, CDR2 FYNNEI. Trimming cost V 5 bases and J 10 bases, with 18 bases left between them.

The CDR3 sequence is CAWSPSVRTGGFNTDTQYF. CDR3 DNA: TGTGCCTGGAGCCCATCCGTCCGGACAGGGGGCTTTAACACAGATACGCAGTATTTT. The chain combines TRBV30 with TRBJ2-3; 11 nucleotides agree with TRBD1. CDR1 and CDR2 from the germline V gene are GTSNPN and SVGIG (reference sequence). This CDR3 has 19 residues. The ends lost 3 bases at V and 2 bases at J; junction bases unmatched: 16.

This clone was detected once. The CDR3 DNA is TGTGCCAGCTCACCACCCGGACCGGGAGGCTACAATGAGCAGTTCTTC. Translation: CASSPPGPGGYNEQFF. The rearrangement uses TRBV18 and TRBJ2-1, with 7 bases matching TRBD2. The CDR3 is made up of 16 amino acids. V lost 0 bases and J lost 3; bases outside the gene matches: 5. Per germline, CDR1 KGHSH and CDR2 LQKENI.

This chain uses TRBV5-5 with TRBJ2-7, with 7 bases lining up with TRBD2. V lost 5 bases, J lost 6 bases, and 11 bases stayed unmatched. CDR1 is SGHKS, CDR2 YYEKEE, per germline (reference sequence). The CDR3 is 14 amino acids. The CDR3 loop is CASSLVAPGGEQYF. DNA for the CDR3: TGTGCCAGCAGTCTGGTCGCCCCGGGGGGCGAGCAGTACTTC.

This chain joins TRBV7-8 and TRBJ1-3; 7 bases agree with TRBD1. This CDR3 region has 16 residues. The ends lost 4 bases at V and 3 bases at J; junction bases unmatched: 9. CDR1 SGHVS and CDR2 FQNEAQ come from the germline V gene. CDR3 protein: CASSSTYRGIGNTIYF. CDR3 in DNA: TGTGCCAGCAGCTCAACATACAGGGGAATTGGAAACACCATATATTTT.

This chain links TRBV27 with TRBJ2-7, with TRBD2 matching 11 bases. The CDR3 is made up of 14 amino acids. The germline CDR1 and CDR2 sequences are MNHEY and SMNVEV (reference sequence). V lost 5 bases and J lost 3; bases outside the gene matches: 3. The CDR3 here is CASSISGGGYEQYF. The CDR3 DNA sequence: TGTGCCAGCAGTATTAGCGGGGGGGGCTACGAGCAGTACTTC.

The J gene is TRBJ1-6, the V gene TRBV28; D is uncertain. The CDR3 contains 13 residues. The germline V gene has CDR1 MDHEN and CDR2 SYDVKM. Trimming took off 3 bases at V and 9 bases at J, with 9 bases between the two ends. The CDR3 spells CASSLRDGSPLHF. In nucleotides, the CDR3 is TGTGCCAGCAGTTTGAGGGATGGTTCACCCCTCCACTTT.

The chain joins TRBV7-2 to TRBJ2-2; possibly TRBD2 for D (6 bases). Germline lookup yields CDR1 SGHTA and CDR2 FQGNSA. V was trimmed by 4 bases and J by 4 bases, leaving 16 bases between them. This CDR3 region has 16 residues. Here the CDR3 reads CASSSQGSGPTGELFF. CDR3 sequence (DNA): TGTGCCAGCAGCTCCCAGGGTAGCGGACCCACCGGGGAGCTGTTTTTT.

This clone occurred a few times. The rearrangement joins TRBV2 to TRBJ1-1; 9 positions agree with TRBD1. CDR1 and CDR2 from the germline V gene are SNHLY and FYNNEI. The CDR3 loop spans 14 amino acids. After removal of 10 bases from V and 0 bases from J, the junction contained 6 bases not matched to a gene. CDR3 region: CATTGQGLNTEAFF. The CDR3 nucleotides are TGTGCCACGACCGGACAGGGGTTGAACACTGAAGCTTTCTTT.

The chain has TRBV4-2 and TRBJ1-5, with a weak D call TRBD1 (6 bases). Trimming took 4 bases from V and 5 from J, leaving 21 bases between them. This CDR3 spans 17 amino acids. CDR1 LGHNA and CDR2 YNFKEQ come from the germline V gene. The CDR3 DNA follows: TGTGCCAGCAGCCCAAGGGGGGGAGCAGGGAGTTATCAGCCCCAGCATTTT. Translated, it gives CASSPRGGAGSYQPQHF.

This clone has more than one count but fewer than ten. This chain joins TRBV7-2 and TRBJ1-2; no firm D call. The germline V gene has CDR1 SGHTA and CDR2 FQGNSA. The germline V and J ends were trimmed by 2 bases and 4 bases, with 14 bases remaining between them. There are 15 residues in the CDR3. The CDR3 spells CASSLSMTMGYGYTF. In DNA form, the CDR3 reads TGTGCCAGCAGCTTATCGATGACAATGGGCTATGGCTACACCTTC. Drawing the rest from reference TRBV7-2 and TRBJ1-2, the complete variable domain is GAGVSQSPSNKVTEKGKDVELRCDPISGHTALYWYRQSLGQGLEFLIYFQGNSAPDKSGLPSDRFSAERTGGSVSTLTIQRTQQEDSAVYLCASSLSMTMGYGYTFGSGTRLTVV.

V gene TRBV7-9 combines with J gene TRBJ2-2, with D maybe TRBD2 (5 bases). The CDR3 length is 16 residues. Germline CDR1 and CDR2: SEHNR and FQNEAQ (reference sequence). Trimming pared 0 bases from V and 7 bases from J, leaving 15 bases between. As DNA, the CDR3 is TGTGCCAGCAGCTTAGCGGGAGTTCGAAGGCACGGGGAGCTGTTTTTT. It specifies CASSLAGVRRHGELFF.

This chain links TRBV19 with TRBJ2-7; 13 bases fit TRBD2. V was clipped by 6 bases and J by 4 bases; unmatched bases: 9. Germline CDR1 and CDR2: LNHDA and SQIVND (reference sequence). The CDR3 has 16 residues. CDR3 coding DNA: TGTGCCAGTAGCGGACTAGCGGGAGATAAGGGATACGAGCAGTACTTC. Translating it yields CASSGLAGDKGYEQYF.

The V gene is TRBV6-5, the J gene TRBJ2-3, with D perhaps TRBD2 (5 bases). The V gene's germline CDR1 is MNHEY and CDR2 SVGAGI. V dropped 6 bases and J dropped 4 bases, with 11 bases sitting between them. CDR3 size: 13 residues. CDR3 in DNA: TGTGCCAGCAGAAGACCAGCGGCAGATACGCAGTATTTT. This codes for CASRRPAADTQYF.